These 14 T cell receptor beta chains share one sample of origin, sequenced in a study of T cells in women clearing cervical HPV infection. Generated by immunoSEQ multiplex PCR, the TCRdb table keeps only in-frame clones and is missing some. In total, the table holds 40,000 or so clones. Sequenced: blood buffy coat. These receptors all stem from a woman aged 18-70 years with a cervical HPV16 infection that either progressed to CIN3+ or cleared (not recorded which).

Of note for this clone: The read is 3 residues too short to cover the CDR3 end, so that end is filled in from the germline J gene. The gene calls are TRBV2 and TRBJ2-1; 7 bases match TRBD1. Losses at the gene ends were 7 bases for V and 7 bases for J; bases not matched to a gene: 16. CDR1 is SNHLY and CDR2 is FYNNEI in the germline V gene. The CDR3 loop spans 16 amino acids. The DNA read from the CDR3 is TGTGCCAGCACTCTCACGAGGGGGCAGCGGCATAATGAG. It codes for CASTLTRGQRHNE. The entire CDR3 protein is CASTLTRGQRHNEQFF. Full variable domain (rest looked up from reference TRBV2 and TRBJ2-1): EPEVTQTPSHQVTQMGQEVILRCVPISNHLYFYWYRQILGQKVEFLVSFYNNEISEKSEIFDDQFSVERPDGSNFTLKIRSTKLEDSAMYFCASTLTRGQRHNEQFFGPGTRLTVL.

On this clone itself: The read stops 3 residues short of the end of the CDR3; the missing end is completed from the germline J gene. The chain links TRBV2 to TRBJ1-2; TRBD1 might be the D (5 bases). The V end was cut by 4 bases, the J end by 3 bases, with 21 bases between. Germline CDR1 SNHLY, CDR2 FYNNEI. This CDR3 is 17 amino acids long. CDR3 sequence reads: CASSGGDASLLYYGYTF. The sequenced part of the CDR3 DNA is TGTGCCAGCAGTGGGGGGGACGCGAGCCTTTTGTACTATGGC. Combining the CDR3 with reference TRBV2 and TRBJ1-2 gives the whole variable domain EPEVTQTPSHQVTQMGQEVILRCVPISNHLYFYWYRQILGQKVEFLVSFYNNEISEKSEIFDDQFSVERPDGSNFTLKIRSTKLEDSAMYFCASSGGDASLLYYGYTFGSGTRLTVV.

About this clone itself: The read stops 3 residues short of the end of the CDR3; the missing end is completed from the germline J gene. The chain combines TRBV2 with TRBJ2-4; D is unclear. This CDR3 has 12 residues. V was pared by 4 bases and J by 6 bases, with 7 bases between. Germline loops: CDR1 SNHLY, CDR2 FYNNEI. CDR3 residues: CASSVSVNIQYF. The sequenced CDR3 bases are TGTGCCAGCAGTGTATCGGTAAACATT.

Of note for this clone: The read stops 3 residues short of the end of the CDR3; the missing end is completed from the germline J gene. This chain uses TRBV18 with TRBJ2-1; 11 bases map to TRBD2. Germline assignment: CDR1 KGHSH and CDR2 LQKENI. Losses at the gene ends were 1 base for V and 4 bases for J; bases not matched to a gene: 9. The CDR3 has 18 amino acids. The DNA read from the CDR3 is TGTGCCAGCTCACCACGGAGACTAGCGGGATCAGGATACAATGAG. Protein: CASSPRRLAGSGYNE. The whole CDR3 sequence is CASSPRRLAGSGYNEQFF. The whole variable domain, filled in from reference TRBV18 and TRBJ2-1, reads NAGVMQNPRHLVRRRGQEARLRCSPMKGHSHVYWYRQLPEEGLKFMVYLQKENIIDESGMPKERFSAEFPKEGPSILRIQQVVRGDSAAYFCASSPRRLAGSGYNEQFFGPGTRLTVL.

On this clone itself: Read sequence stops 3 residues before the CDR3 end, and the germline J gene provides the missing end. The chain links TRBV4-1 to TRBJ2-5; possible D gene TRBD1, 6 bases. This CDR3 spans 14 amino acids. Germline lookup yields CDR1 MGHRA and CDR2 YSYEKL. Trimming shortened V by 1 base and J by 5 bases, and 11 bases separated the two germline ends. CDR3 DNA (partial): TGCGCCAGCAGCCAAGCTCAGGGGTGGGAGACC. Translating gives CASSQAQGWET. The complete CDR3 sequence is CASSQAQGWETQYF.

A note on this clone: The read ends 3 residues before the CDR3 terminus; that terminus is restored from the germline J gene. The rearrangement links TRBV5-6 to TRBJ2-1; 8 nucleotides agree with TRBD1. Germline loops: CDR1 SGHDT, CDR2 YYEEEE. V shed 4 bases and J 8 bases; nucleotides not matched to a gene: 5. CDR3 length: 13 residues. CDR3 amino acids: CASSPRQGYEQFF. The sequenced CDR3 bases are TGTGCCAGCAGCCCGCGACAGGGGTATGAG. The full variable domain, completed using reference TRBV5-6 and TRBJ2-1, is DAGVTQSPTHLIKTRGQQVTLRCSPKSGHDTVSWYQQALGQGPQFIFQYYEEEERQRGNFPDRFSGHQFPNYSSELNVNALLLGDSALYLCASSPRQGYEQFFGPGTRLTVL.

On this clone: Coverage ceases 3 residues before the CDR3 finishes, and the germline J gene fills in the end. The rearrangement uses TRBV4-1 and TRBJ2-5; 12 positions match TRBD2. Losses at the gene ends were 4 bases for V and 2 bases for J; bases not matched to a gene: 8. CDR1 is MGHRA, CDR2 YSYEKL, per germline. CDR3 length: 17 residues. Here the CDR3 reads CASSPRLAGAQQETQYF. The sequenced CDR3 bases are TGCGCCAGCAGCCCTCGACTAGCGGGAGCCCAGCAAGAGACC.

For this clone: One junction end disagrees with the germline gene, perhaps due to a read error. The CDR3 end falls 3 residues outside the read, so it is completed with the germline J gene. The identical CDR3 is also encoded by other nucleotide sequences in the sample. The chain has TRBV19 and TRBJ1-3; tentative D call: TRBD1 (6 bases). CDR1 and CDR2 (germline): LNHDA, SQIVND (reference sequence). This CDR3 region has 14 residues. The CDR3 DNA, read in part, is TGTGCCAGTAGTCGACTCGCGACAGGAAACACA. Its translation: CASSRLATGNT. The entire CDR3 protein is CASSRLATGNTIYF.

For this clone: The CDR3 end lies 3 residues beyond the end of the read and is filled in from the germline J gene. The chain employs TRBV30 and TRBJ1-2; D unclear. This CDR3 comprises 14 residues. Germline V gene data show CDR1 as GTSNPN and CDR2 as SVGIG (reference sequence). The CDR3: CAFRLASPPYDYTF. The DNA read from the CDR3 is TGTGCCTTCCGACTAGCGTCACCTCCCTACGAC.

A word on this clone: The CDR3 is cut off 3 residues early in the read; its end comes from the germline J gene. The chain couples TRBV20-1 to TRBJ2-1, with D perhaps TRBD2 (5 bases). The CDR3 extends over 15 amino acids. Germline lookup yields CDR1 DFQATT and CDR2 SNEGSKA (reference sequence). V was shortened by 6 bases and J by 1 base, with 16 bases between the two germline ends. CDR3 in amino acids: CSAHNRGFSYNEQFF. The part of the CDR3 DNA that was read is TGCAGTGCCCACAACCGGGGTTTTTCCTACAATGAG.

On this clone: The sequence runs out 3 residues before the end of the CDR3; the remainder is reconstructed from the germline J gene. This chain connects TRBV2 to TRBJ2-2; TRBD1 agrees at 10 bases. There are 13 residues in the CDR3. The V gene's germline CDR1 is SNHLY and CDR2 FYNNEI. CDR3 in amino acids: CASLGQGSEKLFF. The sequenced part of the CDR3 DNA is TGTGCCAGCCTGGGACAGGGGAGCGAAAAG.

With regard to this clone: The CDR3 goes on 3 residues after the read ends, and that part is filled in from the germline J gene. The gene calls are TRBV7-8 and TRBJ1-4; 7 bases fit TRBD1. Germline V lookup: CDR1 SGHVS, CDR2 FQNEAQ. This CDR3 region has 15 residues. Germline trimming cut 4 bases from V and 2 bases from J; bases unmatched to any gene: 4. The CDR3 reads CASSSLQGTNEKLFF. Partial CDR3 DNA: TGTGCCAGCAGCTCGTTACAGGGGACTAATGAAAAA.

About this clone itself: Read sequence stops 3 residues before the CDR3 end, and the germline J gene provides the missing end. The rearrangement uses TRBV7-7 and TRBJ2-3; 7 nucleotides line up with TRBD2. CDR1 is SSHAT and CDR2 is FNYEAQ in the germline V gene (reference sequence). Trimming at V came to 4 bases and at J to 2 bases, leaving 3 bases not matched to a gene. The CDR3 totals 14 residues. The DNA read from the CDR3 is TGTGCCAGCAGCTCTAGCGGTTACACAGATACG. This gives the protein CASSSSGYTDT. The complete CDR3 reads CASSSSGYTDTQYF.

About this clone itself: Sequencing ends 3 residues short of the CDR3 end; the germline J gene provides the rest. The rearrangement joins TRBV15 to TRBJ2-2; 7 bases are a match to TRBD2. Germline trimming cut 9 bases from V and 0 bases from J; bases unmatched to any gene: 7. Per the germline V gene, CDR1 is LNHNV and CDR2 is YYDKDF (reference sequence). CDR3 length: 15 amino acids. The sequenced part of the CDR3 DNA is TGTGCCACTATAGGGAGGGGTTCGAACACCGGGGAG. It translates to CATIGRGSNTGE. In full, the CDR3 is CATIGRGSNTGELFF.